This T cell receptor beta chain was documented in a study of T cell changes during pregnancy in multiple sclerosis. Trimming cost V 0 bases and J 3 bases, with 8 bases left between them. Per germline, CDR1 SGHTA and CDR2 FQGTGA. The CDR3 has 15 amino acids. Method: immunoSEQ multiplex PCR; TCRdb's copy keeps in-frame clones and lacks some. The profile shows about 38,000 clones, 94% of them singletons. This TCR derives from a female donor with multiple sclerosis, enrolled in a pregnancy study. The sequences come from CD4+ T cells from peripheral blood mononuclear cells, collected in the second trimester of pregnancy. This chain connects TRBV7-3 to TRBJ2-2; D is unresolved. CDR3 sequence (DNA): TGTGCCAGCAGCTTAACAGCAGGATACACCGGGGAGCTGTTTTTT. Residues: CASSLTAGYTGELFF.